A selection of T cell receptor beta chains follows, all from one sample in a study of blood T cell repertoires in COVID-19. Assay: immunoSEQ multiplex PCR; the TCRdb copy retains only in-frame clones and omits some. The data contain about 300,000 clones, roughly 86% of them singletons. The sample consisted of peripheral blood. The receptor set was obtained from a woman under 40 with COVID-19, enrolled during active disease. CDR3s include the opening cysteine and the closing phenylalanine or tryptophan. A D gene is named only where the DNA matches it firmly. Rows may omit the clone size; those that give it use once, few, many or a size class.

D,J,V,size,CDR3,DNA
TRBD1,TRBJ1-2,TRBV2,.,CASSAGTGGGGYTF,TGTGCCAGCAGTGCTGGGACAGGGGGGGGTGGCTACACCTTC
TRBD2,TRBJ2-3,TRBV5-1,.,CASSPGTSGGDTQYF,TGCGCCAGCAGCCCCGGGACTAGCGGGGGGGATACGCAGTATTTT
TRBD1,TRBJ1-1,TRBV25-1,.,CASGQGPLTEAFF,TGTGCCAGCGGACAGGGGCCTCTCACTGAAGCTTTCTTT
.,TRBJ1-2,TRBV5-1,.,CASSLAPQDYGYTF,TGCGCCAGCAGCTTGGCCCCGCAGGACTATGGCTACACCTTC
TRBD1,TRBJ2-7,TRBV4-3,.,CASSQETGKGYEQYF,TGCGCCAGCAGCCAAGAGACAGGGAAAGGGTACGAGCAGTACTTC
TRBD1,TRBJ1-1,TRBV30,.,CAWSGRTGGTEAFF,TGTGCCTGGAGTGGCCGGACAGGGGGCACTGAAGCTTTCTTT
TRBD2,TRBJ2-2,TRBV6-2/TRBV6-3,.,CASSDGTRANTGELFF,TGTGCCAGCAGTGATGGGACTAGGGCGAACACCGGGGAGCTGTTTTTT
.,TRBJ1-6,TRBV2,.,CASSRQENSPLHF,TGTGCCAGCAGCCGACAGGAGAATTCACCCCTCCACTTT
TRBD1,TRBJ1-4,TRBV4-1,.,CASSQVYRGRKEKLFF,TGCGCCAGCAGCCAAGTTTACAGGGGGCGCAAAGAAAAACTGTTTTTT
.,TRBJ1-1,TRBV7-8,.,CASSPRGEAFF,TGTGCCAGCAGCCCTAGAGGGGAAGCTTTCTTT
.,TRBJ1-1,TRBV7-8,.,CASSLQENTEAFF,TGTGCCAGCAGCTTACAGGAGAACACTGAAGCTTTCTTT
TRBD1,TRBJ2-2,TRBV19,.,CASSAIDRGETGELFF,TGTGCCAGTAGTGCTATAGACAGGGGGGAGACCGGGGAGCTGTTTTTT
.,TRBJ1-1,TRBV4-2,.,CASTWNRALNTEAFF,TGTGCCAGCACTTGGAACAGGGCATTGAACACTGAAGCTTTCTTT
.,TRBJ1-2,TRBV9,.,CASSTGGGAGNGYTF,TGTGCCAGCAGCACCGGGGGGGGCGCGGGGAATGGCTACACCTTC
.,TRBJ1-3,TRBV27,.,CASSLRSGNTIYF,TGTGCCAGCAGTTTGCGTTCTGGAAACACCATATATTTT
.,TRBJ1-1,TRBV2,.,CASSEMGSLMNTEAFF,TGTGCCAGCAGTGAAATGGGCAGCCTTATGAACACTGAAGCTTTCTTT
.,TRBJ1-2,TRBV12-3/TRBV12-4,.,CASSPGRNYGYTF,TGTGCCAGCAGCCCAGGTAGAAACTATGGCTACACCTTC
.,TRBJ2-7,TRBV7-2,.,CASSLIFRGDEQYF,TGTGCCAGCAGCTTAATTTTCAGGGGCGACGAGCAGTACTTC
TRBD2,TRBJ2-3,TRBV7-2,.,CASSSQTGLAGHTQYF,TGTGCCAGCAGCTCCCAAACCGGACTAGCGGGGCATACGCAGTATTTT
.,TRBJ2-3,TRBV5-6,few,CASSLLRTDTQYF,TGTGCCAGCAGCTTGCTTCGCACAGATACGCAGTATTTT
.,TRBJ2-1,TRBV2,.,CASSVAASYNEQFF,TGTGCCAGCAGTGTTGCGGCGTCCTACAATGAGCAGTTCTTC
TRBD1,TRBJ1-5,TRBV15,.,CATSTGQGAGQPQHF,TGTGCCACCAGCACCGGACAGGGGGCAGGTCAGCCCCAGCATTTT
.,TRBJ1-6,TRBV3-1/TRBV3-2,.,CASSPSQGNSPLHF,TGTGCCAGCAGCCCCTCGCAGGGGAATTCACCCCTCCACTTT
.,TRBJ2-3,TRBV3-1/TRBV3-2,few,CASSQVGTDTQYF,TGTGCCAGCAGCCAAGTCGGCACAGATACGCAGTATTTT
TRBD1,TRBJ1-6,TRBV6-4,many,CASSDRGDSGSPLHF,TGTGCCAGCAGTGACAGAGGGGACAGCGGTTCACCCCTCCACTTT
TRBD1,TRBJ1-2,TRBV7-2,.,CASSLVMGTGSPRGYGYTF,TGTGCCAGCAGCTTAGTTATGGGGACAGGGTCTCCTAGGGGCTATGGCTACACCTTC
.,TRBJ1-4,TRBV7-9,.,CASSLSQRGGEKLFF,TGTGCCAGCAGCTTATCCCAGCGGGGGGGGGAAAAACTGTTTTTT
TRBD1,TRBJ1-2,TRBV7-2,.,CASSSGQDYGYTF,TGTGCCAGCAGCTCCGGACAGGACTATGGCTACACCTTC
.,TRBJ2-3,TRBV6-5,.,CASKLSWRDTQYF,TGTGCCAGCAAGCTCTCGTGGAGAGATACGCAGTATTTT
.,TRBJ1-2,TRBV5-1,.,CASSLTTIQGIYGYTF,TGCGCCAGCAGCTTAACAACAATACAGGGAATCTATGGCTACACCTTC
.,TRBJ2-1,TRBV10-3,.,CAISESVDNEQFF,TGTGCCATCAGTGAGTCAGTAGACAATGAGCAGTTCTTC
.,TRBJ1-2,TRBV3-1/TRBV3-2,few,CASSQGRGPDFSYGYTF,TGTGCCAGCAGCCAAGGGCGAGGGCCCGACTTCTCCTATGGCTACACCTTC
.,TRBJ2-5,TRBV29-1,.,CSVDRPPGTVQYF,TGCAGCGTTGACCGACCGCCCGGGACTGTTCAGTACTTC
.,TRBJ2-3,TRBV3-1/TRBV3-2,.,CASSQASLWGERPKTGTDTQYF,TGTGCCAGCAGCCAAGCATCCCTATGGGGGGAGCGGCCGAAAACAGGCACAGATACGCAGTATTTT
TRBD1,TRBJ1-1,TRBV11-1,.,CASSQGQGGMNTEAFF,TGTGCCAGCAGCCAGGGACAGGGCGGCATGAACACTGAAGCTTTCTTT
TRBD2,TRBJ2-3,TRBV5-6,.,CASSFRGGASDTQYF,TGTGCCAGCAGCTTCCGCGGGGGGGCCTCAGATACGCAGTATTTT
.,TRBJ2-2,TRBV4-2,.,CASSQGRSNTGELFF,TGTGCCAGCAGCCAAGGGAGATCGAACACCGGGGAGCTGTTTTTT
.,TRBJ1-2,TRBV2,.,CASSDSAGRGYTF,TGTGCCAGCAGTGACTCGGCGGGTAGAGGCTACACCTTC